This note documents a single T cell receptor beta chain sequence. Its antigen is not known. 60 Vbeta and 13 Jbeta primers were used in PCR. Data came from immunoSEQ multiplex PCR; TCRdb stores just in-frame clones and leaves some out. The sample shows 180,000 or so clones, 75% to 90% of them seen only once. These data belong to a study of cytomegalovirus exposure and HLA in healthy donors. Background on the study: About 85 million unique TCRs from HLA-typed donors were held in an early release of data. Genotyping of some 390 donors showed that over 65% belonged to the Caucasian-associated ancestry cluster. Study-level findings and limits: The investigators catalogued 164 TCR beta chains as cytomegalovirus-associated.

This CDR3 has 12 amino acids. CDR1 is GTSNPN, CDR2 SVGIG, per germline (reference sequence). The V segment lost 5 bases and the J segment 10 bases; nucleotides outside the gene matches: 8. The TCR was taken from a man aged 18 to 29 in good health and CMV-seropositive. The chain recombines TRBV30 with TRBJ1-1; 9 positions match TRBD1. What was sequenced was PBMCs. The CDR3 nucleotides read TGTGCCTGGGCGTGGGACAGGGAGGTAGCTTTCTTT. Its translation is CAWAWDREVAFF.